The clone carrying this TCR beta chain was counted between two and nine times. Each donor was a healthy Caucasian individual from Russia, aged roughly 6 to 95. The data derive from a study of blood T cells in healthy people across ages. Combining a sample-barcoded 5' primer with a J-beta primer mix, a second PCR ran for about 7 to 11 cycles. TCRdb fed the 5' RACE reads into MiXCR, producing one record per CDR3 protein. The table includes roughly 800,000 distinct CDR3 sequences, about 55% detected once. Germline assignment: CDR1 MNHEY and CDR2 SVGAGI. With 4 bases clipped from V and 4 bases from J, the junction kept 2 bases outside the gene matches. This CDR3 is built from 15 residues.

Sequencing was done on a sample of blood. This receptor was obtained from an elderly man in good health. V and J are TRBV6-5 and TRBJ2-5, with 14 bases lining up with TRBD2. The CDR3 is CASSFGTSGRETQYF. The CDR3 coding sequence is TGTGCCAGCAGTTTCGGGACTAGCGGGAGAGAGACCCAGTACTTC.